The clone carrying this TCR beta chain was detected ten times or more. What it binds is unknown. Newly diagnosed hyperthyroidism, duration under 2 months, in patients aged 18 to 65. The authors took PBMCs from 8 to 10 ml fresh peripheral blood. The source material, RNA transcripts, was used to amplify TCR beta CDR3 regions. Using the HTBI primer set, a first-round RT-PCR was run on the TCR CDR3. TCRdb analysed the multiplex PCR reads with MiXCR anew, one entry per CDR3 protein. The table has about 300,000 distinct CDR3 sequences, 13% seen once; the top ten hold about 8%. The record originates from a study of T cells in Graves' hyperthyroidism and ophthalmopathy. Study context: At the time of initial diagnosis and before any treatment, peripheral blood was collected.

Study-wide findings and caveats: Most expanded thyroid clonotypes above 0.001 also appeared in blood.

Trimming at V came to 6 bases and at J to 7 bases, leaving 12 bases not matched to a gene. Germline V gene lookup returns CDR1 MNHNS and CDR2 SASEGT. The CDR3 loop spans 15 amino acids. This clonotype originated in a woman aged 25-40 years with Graves' hyperthyroidism that later progressed to Graves' ophthalmopathy. Sequencing input: blood. This chain links TRBV6-1 with TRBJ1-5; TRBD1 aligns across 7 bases. CDR3 in amino acids: CASSLYRDREQPQHF. DNA of the CDR3: TGTGCCAGCAGCCTATACCGAGACAGGGAACAGCCCCAGCATTTT.